This T cell receptor beta chain was retrieved from a study of T cell changes during pregnancy in multiple sclerosis. Only in-frame clones appear in the TCRdb table, and some are missing; sequencing was by immunoSEQ multiplex PCR. Altogether tens of thousands of clones are present, roughly nine tenths being singletons, with the ten largest covering about 7.8%. This clone was seen just once. The CDR3 runs 12 residues. Germline V CDR1 and CDR2: MNHEY, SMNVEV (reference sequence). V shed 5 bases and J shed 3 bases, with 8 bases lying between them. The sample was CD8+ T cells from peripheral blood mononuclear cells, taken before pregnancy. The clonotype was recovered from a female donor with multiple sclerosis, enrolled in a pregnancy study. The chain is built from TRBV27 and TRBJ2-7; a possible D gene is TRBD1 (5 bases). The chain's CDR3 is CASSQQGYEQYF. In DNA form, the CDR3 reads TGTGCCAGCAGTCAGCAGGGCTACGAGCAGTACTTC.